This T cell receptor beta chain was sequenced for a study of cytomegalovirus exposure and HLA in healthy donors. Findings of the study overall: Trimming of TCR beta V- and J-genes showed a link, identified in a later analysis, to a missense DCLRE1C variant.

PCR amplification relied on 60 Vbeta primers (plus 13 Jbeta primers). Using immunoSEQ multiplex PCR, the repertoire was profiled, and TCRdb retains in-frame clones only, with some absent. The sample yields around 200,000 clones, around 80% seen once. Germline V CDR1 and CDR2: GTSNPN, SVGIG (reference sequence). The trim removed 2 bases at V and 2 bases at J, leaving 8 bases unmatched. CDR3 length: 15 residues. Details on this clone: As yet, its antigen is unknown.

The J gene is TRBJ2-5, the V gene TRBV30; 7 bases fit TRBD1. The receptor was isolated from an older woman in good health and CMV-seropositive. The specimen was PBMCs. DNA for the CDR3: TGTGCCTGGAGTTGGGACAGTACGTATCAAGAGACCCAGTACTTC. This sequence encodes CAWSWDSTYQETQYF.